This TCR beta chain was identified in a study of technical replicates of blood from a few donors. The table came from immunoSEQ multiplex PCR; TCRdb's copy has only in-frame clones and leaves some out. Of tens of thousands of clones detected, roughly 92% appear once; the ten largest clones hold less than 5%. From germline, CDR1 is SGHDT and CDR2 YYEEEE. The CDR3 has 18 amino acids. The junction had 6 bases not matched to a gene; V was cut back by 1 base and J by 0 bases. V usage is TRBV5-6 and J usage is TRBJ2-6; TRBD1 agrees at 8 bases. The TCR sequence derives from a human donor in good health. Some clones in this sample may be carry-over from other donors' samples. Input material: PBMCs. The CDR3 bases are TGTGCCAGCAGCTTGAGAACAGGGGGACCCTCTGGGGCCAACGTCCTGACTTTC. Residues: CASSLRTGGPSGANVLTF.